The clone carrying this TCR beta chain appeared many times. The sample comes from a study of metastatic and nonmetastatic thyroid tumors. TCRdb called clones again from the PCR reads with MiXCR. The sample consists of about 90,000 clones, 7.5% to 9% of them appearing once. No treatment of any kind had been given to any patient before thyroid surgery. This CDR3 spans 15 amino acids. The V end was cut by 2 bases, the J end by 6 bases, with 18 bases between. CDR1 is SGHRS, CDR2 YFSETQ, per germline. V and J are TRBV5-1 and TRBJ2-7, with a weak D call TRBD2 (6 bases). The TCR originated in a female donor with papillary thyroid cancer or a benign thyroid nodule (not recorded which). Some clones in this sample may be carry-over from other donors' samples. What was sequenced was blood. CDR3 protein: CASSFQGSGGSEQYF. The CDR3 nucleotides are TGCGCCAGCAGCTTCCAGGGTTCCGGGGGTTCCGAGCAGTACTTC. Filled out from reference TRBV5-1 and TRBJ2-7, the complete variable domain reads KAGVTQTPRYLIKTRGQQVTLSCSPISGHRSVSWYQQTPGQGLQFLFEYFSETQRNKGNFPGRFSGRQFSNSRSEMNVSTLELGDSALYLCASSFQGSGGSEQYFGPGTRLTVT.